A single sample gave rise to the 24 T cell receptor beta chains below, sequenced in a study of patients and donors after allogeneic stem cell transplantation. TCRdb reanalysed the RT-PCR reads using MiXCR and keeps one entry per CDR3 protein. This sample has about 960,000 distinct CDR3 sequences; roughly 17% occur once, and the top ten carry roughly 6%. The source material was blood, either unsorted or a sorted T cell fraction (not recorded which). These receptors originate from a human donor who was either an allogeneic HSCT recipient or a stem cell or donor lymphocyte infusion donor (not recorded which). It is not recorded whose cells these are; they may come from a transplant donor.

This clonotype was seen more than once but under ten times. This chain links TRBV11-2 with TRBJ2-3; D is unclear. Germline CDR1 SGHAT, CDR2 FQNNGV. This CDR3 is 12 amino acids long. The ends were cut back, 5 bases at V and 11 bases at J, with 14 bases in the middle. As DNA, the CDR3 is TGTGCCAGCAGCACCCGACCGTATGGGCAGTATTTT. Its protein is CASSTRPYGQYF.

This clonotype was seen only a few times. The rearrangement links TRBV23-1 to TRBJ2-7; TRBD1 is a possible D gene (6 bases). TRBV23-1 is known as an ORF, though its function is uncertain. This CDR3 is built from 13 residues. V was trimmed by 8 bases and J by 2 bases, leaving 13 bases between them. The CDR3 reads CASRSTGPYEQYF. CDR3 nucleotide sequence: TGCGCCAGCCGATCAACAGGGCCCTACGAGCAGTACTTC.

The CDR3 bases are TGCGCCAGCAGCTTGGTCGGAAGCTTTCGCACAGATACGCAGTATTTT. This codes for CASSLVGSFRTDTQYF. The gene calls are TRBV5-1 and TRBJ2-3; D uncertain. Trimming cost V 0 bases and J 1 base, with 12 bases left between them. The germline V gene has CDR1 SGHRS and CDR2 YFSETQ. This CDR3 contains 16 residues.

V usage is TRBV10-3 and J usage is TRBJ2-3, with TRBD1 matching over 10 bases. V lost 2 bases to trimming and J lost 4 bases; unmatched junction nucleotides: 3. Germline CDR1 and CDR2: ENHRY and SYGVKD. There are 15 residues in the CDR3. This chain's CDR3 is CAISEHGQGADTQYF. The CDR3 coding sequence is TGTGCCATCAGTGAGCATGGACAGGGGGCAGATACGCAGTATTTT.

V usage is TRBV5-6 and J usage is TRBJ2-7, with a weak D call TRBD2 (6 bases). V lost 1 base and J 5 bases, leaving 16 bases between the germline ends. This CDR3 comprises 15 residues. Germline loops: CDR1 SGHDT, CDR2 YYEEEE. CDR3 nucleotides: TGTGCCAGCAGCTTGTATGGGGACTTGGGCCACGAGCAGTACTTC. Translating gives CASSLYGDLGHEQYF.

Ten or more counts support this clonotype. The chain links TRBV12-3 or TRBV12-4 to TRBJ2-2; TRBD2 agrees at 10 bases. The CDR3 covers 15 residues. The V segment lost 9 bases and the J segment 1 base; nucleotides outside the gene matches: 5. The CDR3 sequence: CASDRTSGNTGELFF. CDR3 sequence (DNA): TGTGCCAGTGATCGGACTAGCGGGAACACCGGGGAGCTGTTTTTT.

The V and J genes are TRBV12-3 or TRBV12-4 and TRBJ2-5, with D possibly being TRBD2 (5 bases). The CDR3 extends over 13 amino acids. V was cut by 5 bases and J by 6 bases, with 13 bases left in between. This chain's CDR3 is CASSAGLGQTQYF. CDR3 bases: TGTGCCAGCAGTGCTGGACTTGGTCAGACCCAGTACTTC.

This clonotype was found a few times. J is TRBJ1-2 and V is TRBV19; 7 bases fit TRBD1. Per germline, CDR1 LNHDA and CDR2 SQIVND (reference sequence). The trim removed 5 bases at V and 6 bases at J, leaving 9 bases unmatched. This CDR3 has 14 residues. The CDR3 sequence: CASSLQGSGHGYTF. The CDR3 DNA sequence: TGTGCCAGTAGTCTACAGGGGTCCGGACATGGCTACACCTTC.

The CDR3 DNA follows: TGTGCCAGCAGCCAAGAGGGTCGTCCAGGGTTCATGAACACTGAAGCTTTCTTT. Translating it yields CASSQEGRPGFMNTEAFF. V is TRBV4-2 and J is TRBJ1-1; D may be TRBD1 (5 bases). The germline V and J ends were trimmed by 0 bases and 0 bases, with 17 bases remaining between them. Germline loops: CDR1 LGHNA, CDR2 YNFKEQ. The CDR3 sequence is 18 residues long.

This chain connects TRBV18 to TRBJ2-7, with D uncertain. Trimming took off 3 bases at V and 6 bases at J, with 9 bases between the two ends. The length of the CDR3 is 12 residues. The V gene's germline CDR1 is KGHSH and CDR2 LQKENI. Here the CDR3 reads CASSPQAAEQYF. The CDR3 DNA reads TGTGCCAGCTCACCCCAGGCTGCCGAGCAGTACTTC.

The chain links TRBV27 to TRBJ2-3, with a tentative D call TRBD1 (6 bases). The length of the CDR3 is 16 residues. Deletions cut 4 bases from V and 2 bases from J, with 16 bases between. Germline CDR1 MNHEY, CDR2 SMNVEV (reference sequence). The CDR3 DNA reads as TGTGCCAGCAGTTCCACGGACAGAGACCCCACAGATACGCAGTATTTT. It yields the protein CASSSTDRDPTDTQYF.

Only a few counts were recorded for this clonotype. V is TRBV5-4 and J is TRBJ1-1; no clear D. Germline V gives CDR1 SGHNT, CDR2 YYREEE (reference sequence). The ends were cut back, 4 bases at V and 5 bases at J, with 12 bases in the middle. The CDR3 length is 13 residues. CDR3 in amino acids: CASSPWAETEAFF. Here the CDR3 DNA reads TGTGCCAGCAGCCCCTGGGCAGAGACTGAAGCTTTCTTT.

Of note for this clonotype: Since a much larger clone is just one base distant, this may be a read error. The chain recombines TRBV5-6 with TRBJ1-1, with D unresolved. This CDR3 is 16 amino acids long. Germline V lookup: CDR1 SGHDT, CDR2 YYEEEE. The CDR3 region has the DNA TGTGCCAGCAGTCCCACCTTGGGTTTCATGAACACTGGAGCTTTCTTT. Amino acid sequence: CASSPTLGFMNTGAFF.

In this sample, this clonotype turned up a few times. This chain connects TRBV27 to TRBJ1-2; 8 bases are shared with TRBD1. V lost 5 bases, J lost 4 bases, and 9 bases stayed unmatched. The CDR3 runs to 15 residues. CDR1 is MNHEY, CDR2 SMNVEV, per germline (reference sequence). This chain's CDR3 is CASSNTPGQVYGYTF. For the CDR3, the DNA is TGTGCCAGCAGTAACACACCGGGACAGGTCTATGGCTACACCTTC.

The V call is TRBV11-1, the J call TRBJ2-1, with a weak D call TRBD2 (6 bases). Germline values: CDR1 SGHAT, CDR2 FQDESV (reference sequence). The V and J ends lost 3 bases and 7 bases respectively, with 25 bases between them. CDR3 length: 18 residues. This CDR3 reads CASSLLRFKAGRGNEQFF. CDR3 DNA: TGTGCCAGCAGCTTGTTGAGGTTCAAGGCCGGGAGAGGTAATGAGCAGTTCTTC.

The chain carries TRBV27 and TRBJ2-3; D not certain. Trimming removed 2 bases at V and 2 bases at J, with 11 bases between. CDR3 size: 15 residues. From germline, CDR1 is MNHEY and CDR2 SMNVEV (reference sequence). The CDR3 nucleotides read TGTGCCAGCAGTTTAGGGCAAAGGAACACAGATACGCAGTATTTT. Its protein is CASSLGQRNTDTQYF.

This clonotype was observed at least ten times. The rearrangement joins TRBV7-8 to TRBJ2-1; the D is unclear. The V end was cut by 1 base, the J end by 1 base, with 8 bases between. This CDR3 region has 15 residues. Germline-derived CDR1 and CDR2 are SGHVS and FQNEAQ. The CDR3 spells CASSLVLMSYNEQFF. The DNA for the CDR3 is TGTGCCAGCAGCTTAGTGCTTATGTCCTACAATGAGCAGTTCTTC.

This clonotype turned up a few times. The chain links TRBV5-1 to TRBJ2-1; 7 bases are shared with TRBD2. The germline gives CDR1 SGHRS, CDR2 YFSETQ. This CDR3 comprises 16 residues. V lost 0 bases to trimming and J lost 4 bases; unmatched junction nucleotides: 7. CDR3 sequence: CASSLASGGGYNEQFF. The CDR3 nucleotides are TGCGCCAGCAGCTTGGCCTCAGGCGGGGGTTACAATGAGCAGTTCTTC.

The chain links TRBV24-1 to TRBJ1-1; 7 bases agree with TRBD1. This CDR3 comprises 15 residues. Trimming cost V 4 bases and J 4 bases; bases outside gene matches: 8. Germline CDR1 and CDR2: KGHDR and SFDVKD. CDR3 residues: CATSDSTQGSTEAFF. CDR3 coding DNA: TGTGCCACCAGTGACAGCACACAGGGGAGCACTGAAGCTTTCTTT.

The sample holds a few counts of this clonotype. The J gene is TRBJ2-2, the V gene TRBV7-3; D unclear. The CDR3 totals 14 residues. CDR1 is SGHTA, CDR2 FQGTGA, per germline. V lost 0 bases and J 5 bases, leaving 7 bases between the germline ends. CDR3 DNA: TGTGCCAGCAGCTTAACCCTCTTGACCGGGGAGCTGTTTTTT. This gives the protein CASSLTLLTGELFF.

The table lists this clonotype with many counts. The rearrangement joins TRBV5-1 to TRBJ2-7, with D unresolved. The germline gives CDR1 SGHRS, CDR2 YFSETQ. Trimming cost V 1 base and J 0 bases, with 8 bases left between them. The CDR3 is made up of 14 amino acids. The DNA for the CDR3 is TGCGCCAGCAGCTTGCAGGAGAGCTCCTACGAGCAGTACTTC. It codes for CASSLQESSYEQYF.

The chain uses TRBV7-8 and TRBJ2-1; 11 nucleotides line up with TRBD2. V gave up 4 bases and J gave up 2 bases; unmatched junction bases: 4. Germline values: CDR1 SGHVS, CDR2 FQNEAQ. The CDR3 has 16 amino acids. In DNA form, the CDR3 reads TGTGCCAGCAGCTGGAGACTAGCGGGACCCTACAATGAGCAGTTCTTC. Its translation: CASSWRLAGPYNEQFF.

V usage is TRBV15 and J usage is TRBJ2-1; 8 nucleotides align to TRBD2. V was pared by 1 base and J by 0 bases, with 14 bases of the junction left unmatched. The CDR3 runs to 20 residues. From germline, CDR1 is LNHNV and CDR2 YYDKDF (reference sequence). The CDR3 is CATSRGQKGSGRTSYNEQFF. The CDR3, as DNA: TGTGCCACCAGCAGAGGCCAGAAGGGGAGCGGGAGAACCTCCTACAATGAGCAGTTCTTC.

The rearrangement joins TRBV21-1 to TRBJ1-1. TRBV21-1 is shown as a pseudogene. The CDR3 extends over 16 amino acids. The CDR3: CASSKALKGNGTEAFF. CDR3 nucleotides: TGTGCCAGCAGCAAAGCGCTCAAGGGCAATGGCACTGAAGCTTTCTTT.